The 21 T cell receptor beta chains below come from one sample, sequenced in a study of blood T cell repertoires in COVID-19. This table comes from immunoSEQ multiplex PCR, and its TCRdb copy is limited to in-frame clones, with some not included. Seen here are 250,000 to 350,000 clones, more than 90% observed once, and the top ten hold 2.6%. The sample comprised PBMCs or T cells enriched from blood (not recorded which). These receptors were taken from a man aged 55 to 70 who had recovered from COVID-19.

About this clone itself: This specimen includes other DNA sequences encoding the same CDR3. The gene calls are TRBV30 and TRBJ2-7, with 7 bases that match TRBD1. Germline loops: CDR1 GTSNPN, CDR2 SVGIG (reference sequence). This CDR3 has 12 amino acids. V lost 0 bases and J lost 4; bases outside the gene matches: 0. DNA of the CDR3: TGTGCCTGGAGTGTACAGGGGTACGAGCAGTACTTC. This codes for CAWSVQGYEQYF. Combining the CDR3 with reference TRBV30 and TRBJ2-7 gives the whole variable domain SQTIHQWPATLVQPVGSPLSLECTVEGTSNPNLYWYRQAAGRGLQLLFYSVGIGQISSEVPQNLSASRPQDRQFILSSKKLLLSDSGFYLCAWSVQGYEQYFGPGTRLTVT.

V usage is TRBV28 and J usage is TRBJ2-1; 12 bases agree with TRBD2. Trimming at V came to 6 bases and at J to 4 bases, leaving 4 bases not matched to a gene. Looked up from germline, CDR1 is MDHEN and CDR2 is SYDVKM. The CDR3 totals 15 residues. In DNA, the CDR3 is TGTGCCAGCAGCCCTAGCGGGAGGGTTTACAATGAGCAGTTCTTC. Amino acids: CASSPSGRVYNEQFF.

The CDR3 loop is CASSIDSNEQFF. CDR3 nucleotide sequence: TGTGCCAGCAGTATTGACAGCAATGAGCAGTTCTTC. V is TRBV6-6 and J is TRBJ2-1; possible D gene TRBD1, 5 bases. Trimming removed 5 bases from V and 6 bases from J, with 8 bases in between. The CDR3 sequence is 12 residues long. CDR1 and CDR2 (germline): MNHNY, SVGAGI (reference sequence).

The chain uses TRBV7-8 and TRBJ1-5; possible D gene TRBD1, 6 bases. This CDR3 has 15 residues. Germline V gives CDR1 SGHVS, CDR2 FQNEAQ. Trimming left V 5 bases short and J 4 bases short, with 15 bases between. For the CDR3, the DNA is TGTGCCAGCAGCCCGGCACAGGGAGTTAATCAGCCCCAGCATTTT. It is translated as CASSPAQGVNQPQHF.

V usage is TRBV12-3 or TRBV12-4 and J usage is TRBJ2-7, with D perhaps matching TRBD1 (6 bases). The CDR3 extends over 13 amino acids. V lost 3 bases and J 3 bases, leaving 9 bases between the germline ends. The CDR3 coding sequence is TGTGCCAGCAGTTTCAGGGGCGGCTACGAGCAGTACTTC. It is translated as CASSFRGGYEQYF.

The gene calls are TRBV2 and TRBJ1-1, with D possibly being TRBD1 (5 bases). Per germline, CDR1 SNHLY and CDR2 FYNNEI. The V gene lost 4 bases and the J gene lost 0 bases, with 9 bases spanning the gap. The CDR3 has 14 residues. This CDR3 is CASSVQGMNTEAFF. The CDR3 DNA follows: TGTGCCAGCAGTGTCCAGGGCATGAACACTGAAGCTTTCTTT.

This rearrangement joins TRBV6-6 to TRBJ1-1; 7 bases are shared with TRBD1. Germline trimming cut 5 bases from V and 5 bases from J; bases unmatched to any gene: 11. The V gene's germline CDR1 is MNHNY and CDR2 SVGAGI (reference sequence). The CDR3 consists of 15 residues. The CDR3 loop reads CASSADRVGDTEAFF. In nucleotides, the CDR3 is TGTGCCAGCAGTGCCGACAGGGTGGGGGATACTGAAGCTTTCTTT.

This chain joins TRBV27 and TRBJ1-4, with D possibly being TRBD1 (6 bases). CDR1 and CDR2 from the germline V gene are MNHEY and SMNVEV (reference sequence). The CDR3 contains 17 residues. Deletions cut 6 bases from V and 4 bases from J, with 21 bases between. CDR3 coding DNA: TGTGCCAGCAGCGGGGCGGCAACAGGGCCCCGTAATGAAAAACTGTTTTTT. Protein sequence: CASSGAATGPRNEKLFF.

The V call is TRBV2, the J call TRBJ1-6; 7 bases fit TRBD1. The J segment lost 11 bases and the V segment lost 7 bases, leaving 8 bases of the junction unmatched. The germline gives CDR1 SNHLY, CDR2 FYNNEI. The CDR3 totals 13 residues. The CDR3 sequence: CASKTDRSTPLHF. The DNA for the CDR3 is TGTGCCAGCAAGACGGACAGGTCGACACCCCTCCACTTT.

V is TRBV20-1 and J is TRBJ2-1; D not certain. The CDR3 totals 14 residues. Trimming took 3 bases from V and 0 from J, leaving 9 bases between them. Germline V gene data show CDR1 as DFQATT and CDR2 as SNEGSKA (reference sequence). The CDR3 loop reads CSASSRSSYNEQFF. CDR3 in DNA: TGCAGTGCTAGTTCTCGGAGCTCCTACAATGAGCAGTTCTTC.

In DNA, the CDR3 is TGTGCCAGTAGTATCGGCCGATCGGGTGAGCAGTTCTTC. This translates into CASSIGRSGEQFF. V is TRBV19 and J is TRBJ2-1; no clear D gene. The CDR3 length is 13 residues. Germline CDR1 and CDR2: LNHDA and SQIVND (reference sequence). The V end lost 3 bases, the J end lost 9 bases, and 12 bases lay between the germline ends.

The rearrangement links TRBV11-2 to TRBJ2-3; D not certain. The CDR3 totals 14 residues. Trimming removed 1 base from V and 5 bases from J, with 10 bases in between. The V gene's germline CDR1 is SGHAT and CDR2 FQNNGV. CDR3 region: CASSLVSGGDTQYF. The CDR3 coding sequence is TGTGCCAGCAGCTTAGTGAGTGGCGGAGATACGCAGTATTTT. Full variable domain (outside the CDR3, taken from reference TRBV11-2 and TRBJ2-3): EAGVAQSPRYKIIEKRQSVAFWCNPISGHATLYWYQQILGQGPKLLIQFQNNGVVDDSQLPKDRFSAERLKGVDSTLKIQPAKLEDSAVYLCASSLVSGGDTQYFGPGTRLTVL.

The chain joins TRBV3-1 (or the pseudogene TRBV3-2) to TRBJ1-2, with 7 nucleotides matching TRBD1. The CDR3 sequence is 16 residues long. Trimming cost V 4 bases and J 4 bases; bases outside gene matches: 12. Germline V gene sequence: CDR1 LGHDT, CDR2 YNNKEL (reference sequence). This CDR3 is CASSPQGQVQGYGYTF. As DNA, the CDR3 is TGTGCCAGCAGCCCCCAAGGACAGGTTCAAGGCTATGGCTACACCTTC.

The chain uses TRBV20-1 and TRBJ2-5; D remains ambiguous. Trimming cost V 3 bases and J 2 bases, with 13 bases left between them. Germline V CDR1 and CDR2: DFQATT, SNEGSKA (reference sequence). CDR3 length: 14 amino acids. The CDR3 spells CSASDGLRQETQYF. The CDR3 nucleotides read TGCAGTGCTAGTGATGGTCTGCGACAAGAGACCCAGTACTTC.

This chain joins TRBV4-1 and TRBJ1-2; 7 bases are a match to TRBD1. The V gene's germline CDR1 is MGHRA and CDR2 YSYEKL. V shed 5 bases and J 2 bases; nucleotides not matched to a gene: 11. The CDR3 runs to 16 residues. CDR3 residues: CASSEPSRGRNYGYTF. The CDR3 DNA is TGCGCCAGCAGCGAACCCAGCAGGGGGAGGAACTATGGCTACACCTTC.

The chain employs TRBV11-2 and TRBJ2-3; possibly TRBD1 for D (5 bases). CDR1 and CDR2 (germline): SGHAT, FQNNGV. CDR3 length equals 14 residues. V dropped 5 bases and J dropped 1 base, with 10 bases sitting between them. Written as DNA, the CDR3 is TGTGCCAGCAGCCCCGAACAGGGCACAGATACGCAGTATTTT. Translated, it gives CASSPEQGTDTQYF.

This chain connects TRBV15 to TRBJ1-1; D ambiguous. The CDR3 has 13 amino acids. Trimming pared 8 bases from V and 0 bases from J, leaving 10 bases between. Germline CDR1 and CDR2: LNHNV and YYDKDF (reference sequence). The CDR3 DNA reads as TGTGCCACCGTAGCAAACATGAACACTGAAGCTTTCTTT. Protein product: CATVANMNTEAFF.

This clone was seen once. This chain links TRBV6-5 with TRBJ1-4, with D unresolved. V dropped 5 bases and J dropped 6 bases, with 16 bases sitting between them. Germline loops: CDR1 MNHEY, CDR2 SVGAGI. CDR3 size: 15 residues. The CDR3 sequence is CASSNRGTPYEKLFF. CDR3 sequence (DNA): TGTGCCAGCAGTAATCGGGGAACTCCCTATGAAAAACTGTTTTTT.

V is TRBV20-1 and J is TRBJ2-1, with D possibly matching TRBD1 (6 bases). The ends were cut back, 6 bases at V and 8 bases at J, with 11 bases in the middle. The germline gives CDR1 DFQATT, CDR2 SNEGSKA (reference sequence). The CDR3 spans 11 residues. CDR3 nucleotide sequence: TGCAGTGCCAGCAGGGGAGATGAGCAGTTCTTC. This sequence encodes CSASRGDEQFF.

This sequence joins TRBV28 and TRBJ1-4; D is unclear. This CDR3 spans 16 amino acids. Trimming took 4 bases from V and 0 from J, leaving 12 bases between them. The germline V gene encodes CDR1 MDHEN and CDR2 SYDVKM. The CDR3 DNA sequence: TGTGCCAGCAGTTCCCCCGGGGTTGCAACTAATGAAAAACTGTTTTTT. Its translation is CASSSPGVATNEKLFF.

V is TRBV7-9 and J is TRBJ2-1; D might be TRBD2 (6 bases). Trimming removed 1 base at V and 2 bases at J, with 9 bases between. This CDR3 is built from 15 residues. CDR1 and CDR2 (germline): SEHNR, FQNEAQ (reference sequence). The DNA of the CDR3 is TGTGCCAGCAGCTTAGACCCGGGGGCCTACAATGAGCAGTTCTTC. The encoded protein is CASSLDPGAYNEQFF.